These 19 T cell receptor beta chains share one sample of origin, sequenced in a study of T cells in Graves' hyperthyroidism and ophthalmopathy. Authors of the study amplified TCR beta CDR3 regions from RNA transcripts. The TCR CDR3 first-round RT-PCR relied on the HTBI primer set. MiXCR, run by TCRdb on the multiplex PCR reads, gives a single entry per CDR3 protein. The sample comprises 650,000 to 850,000 distinct CDR3 sequences, roughly a sixth of which are singletons, and approximately 15% rests with the top ten. The sample was blood. The receptors were sampled from a woman aged 50 to 60 with Graves' hyperthyroidism that later progressed to Graves' ophthalmopathy.

This clonotype was seen repeatedly, ten times or more. The genes are TRBV6-1 and TRBJ1-5, with no clear D. Per the germline V gene, CDR1 is MNHNS and CDR2 is SASEGT. This CDR3 region has 16 residues. V lost 3 bases and J 4 bases, leaving 16 bases between the germline ends. The CDR3: CASSDPPSVGNQPQHF. CDR3 DNA sequence: TGTGCCAGCAGTGATCCCCCGAGCGTTGGGAATCAGCCCCAGCATTTT.

The gene calls are TRBV6-4 and TRBJ1-2; 10 nucleotides match TRBD1. The V gene's germline CDR1 is MRHNA and CDR2 SNTAGT. This CDR3 is built from 17 residues. The J segment lost 7 bases and the V segment lost 6 bases, leaving 17 bases of the junction unmatched. The CDR3 sequence is CASSKSPGQGIVGGYTF. The DNA of the CDR3 is TGTGCCAGCAGCAAATCCCCGGGACAGGGGATTGTGGGTGGCTACACCTTC.

This clonotype occurred many times. The V gene is TRBV20-1, the J gene TRBJ1-5; 7 bases are shared with TRBD1. CDR1 is DFQATT and CDR2 is SNEGSKA in the germline V gene (reference sequence). The CDR3 contains 14 residues. V lost 3 bases and J lost 5; bases outside the gene matches: 7. CDR3 sequence reads: CSARVLGGDQPQHF. In DNA form, the CDR3 reads TGCAGTGCTAGGGTTTTAGGGGGCGATCAGCCCCAGCATTTT.

The table lists this clonotype with many counts. This sequence joins TRBV3-1 and TRBJ2-4; 11 nucleotides match TRBD1. The CDR3 length is 14 residues. In germline, CDR1 is LGHDT, CDR2 YNNKEL (reference sequence). The junction had 3 bases not matched to a gene; V was cut back by 4 bases and J by 7 bases. CDR3 sequence reads: CASSPWDRGNIQYF. The CDR3 nucleotides are TGTGCCAGCAGCCCGTGGGACAGGGGGAACATTCAGTACTTC.

This clonotype was observed a few times. The chain has TRBV6-1 and TRBJ2-3; D unclear. V was shortened by 4 bases and J by 2 bases, with 7 bases between the two germline ends. The CDR3 consists of 13 residues. Looked up from germline, CDR1 is MNHNS and CDR2 is SASEGT. As DNA, the CDR3 is TGTGCCAGCAGTGCTGTAACCACAGATACGCAGTATTTT. This sequence encodes CASSAVTTDTQYF.

The rearrangement links TRBV10-3 to TRBJ2-1, with a possible D match to TRBD1 (6 bases). Per the germline V gene, CDR1 is ENHRY and CDR2 is SYGVKD. Deletions cut 11 bases from V and 0 bases from J, with 14 bases between. There are 14 residues in the CDR3. The CDR3 coding sequence is TGTGCCTCGAGACAGGTTTCCTCCTACAATGAGCAGTTCTTC. Translated: CASRQVSSYNEQFF.

This clonotype has a handful of counts. V is TRBV11-2 and J is TRBJ1-4, with no clear D. The ends were cut back, 1 base at V and 4 bases at J, with 7 bases in the middle. This CDR3 has 14 amino acids. The germline V gene encodes CDR1 SGHAT and CDR2 FQNNGV. The CDR3, as DNA: TGTGCCAGCAGCTTAGCCGGCATTAATGAAAAACTGTTTTTT. Translated, it gives CASSLAGINEKLFF.

This chain links TRBV20-1 with TRBJ2-5; the D call may be TRBD1 or TRBD2 (5 bases each). V shed 4 bases and J shed 5 bases, with 11 bases lying between them. The CDR3 is 12 residues long. Germline CDR1 is DFQATT and CDR2 is SNEGSKA (reference sequence). The CDR3 DNA sequence: TGCAGTGCTAATGGGGGAAGGGAGACCCAGTACTTC. It codes for CSANGGRETQYF.

In its sample, this clonotype was seen many times. The chain combines TRBV20-1 with TRBJ2-3; TRBD2 is a possible D gene (5 bases). From germline, CDR1 is DFQATT and CDR2 SNEGSKA (reference sequence). This CDR3 has 15 amino acids. V dropped 2 bases and J dropped 0 bases, with 12 bases sitting between them. CDR3 in DNA: TGCAGTGCTAGAATCAGCGGTACTAGCACAGATACGCAGTATTTT. Translation: CSARISGTSTDTQYF.

CDR3 sequence reads: CASRVDGTGINYGYTF. Here the CDR3 DNA reads TGTGCCAGCAGAGTCGACGGGACAGGGATTAACTATGGCTACACCTTC. This chain links TRBV6-1 with TRBJ1-2; 9 bases are shared with TRBD1. The CDR3 loop spans 16 amino acids. Germline V gene lookup returns CDR1 MNHNS and CDR2 SASEGT. V was pared by 6 bases and J by 1 base, with 9 bases of the junction left unmatched.

The rearrangement joins TRBV29-1 to TRBJ2-5, with D uncertain. Germline V lookup: CDR1 SQVTM, CDR2 ANQGSEA. This CDR3 comprises 12 residues. V dropped 4 bases and J dropped 3 bases, with 9 bases sitting between them. CDR3 loop: CSVGGGKETQYF. CDR3 sequence (DNA): TGCAGCGTTGGCGGCGGAAAAGAGACCCAGTACTTC.

The sample holds many counts of this clonotype. The rearrangement links TRBV2 to TRBJ2-7; 10 bases align to TRBD2. The CDR3 is 14 residues long. Germline values: CDR1 SNHLY, CDR2 FYNNEI. J gave up 0 bases and V 10 bases, and 6 bases lay outside the gene matches. The CDR3 nucleotides read TGTGCCATCTCTCCTAGCGGGGGCTCCTACGAGCAGTACTTC. Translating gives CAISPSGGSYEQYF.

The V call is TRBV6-4, the J call TRBJ1-5; TRBD1 is a possible D gene (5 bases). CDR3 size: 13 residues. V was cut by 7 bases and J by 6 bases, with 13 bases left in between. Germline V gene lookup returns CDR1 MRHNA and CDR2 SNTAGT. Written as DNA, the CDR3 is TGTGCCAGCATGGGGGGACTAGGTCAGCCCCAGCATTTT. This encodes CASMGGLGQPQHF.

This clonotype occurred a few times. The chain recombines TRBV5-5 with TRBJ2-4; maybe TRBD2 (5 bases). V was trimmed by 1 base and J by 0 bases, leaving 17 bases between them. CDR3 length: 18 residues. Germline loops: CDR1 SGHKS, CDR2 YYEKEE (reference sequence). The CDR3 sequence: CASSLWGERRLAKNIQYF. The CDR3 DNA is TGTGCCAGCAGCTTGTGGGGAGAAAGAAGACTAGCCAAAAACATTCAGTACTTC. Based on the CDR3 plus reference TRBV5-5 and TRBJ2-4, the full variable domain is DAGVTQSPTHLIKTRGQQVTLRCSPISGHKSVSWYQQVLGQGPQFIFQYYEKEERGRGNFPDRFSARQFPNYSSELNVNALLLGDSALYLCASSLWGERRLAKNIQYFGAGTRLSVL.

This chain joins TRBV20-1 and TRBJ1-6; tentative D call: TRBD1 (6 bases). The CDR3 contains 14 residues. V was cut by 3 bases and J by 5 bases, with 11 bases left in between. Germline assignment: CDR1 DFQATT and CDR2 SNEGSKA (reference sequence). The CDR3 DNA follows: TGCAGTGCTAGTGGGGACACAGATAATTCACCCCTCCACTTT. It translates to CSASGDTDNSPLHF.

This clonotype was counted between two and nine times. This chain joins TRBV4-1 and TRBJ1-1; no firm D call. The CDR3 runs to 16 residues. CDR1 and CDR2 from the germline V gene are MGHRA and YSYEKL. The V and J ends lost 0 bases and 0 bases respectively, with 11 bases between them. The CDR3 DNA reads as TGCGCCAGCAGCCAAGATTGGGAGACGGTGAACACTGAAGCTTTCTTT. This translates into CASSQDWETVNTEAFF.

The rearrangement joins TRBV27 to TRBJ1-2; 9 bases match TRBD1. The CDR3 has 13 amino acids. The germline V gene has CDR1 MNHEY and CDR2 SMNVEV (reference sequence). With V trimmed by 8 bases and J by 6 bases, 7 bases remained unmatched. Written as DNA, the CDR3 is TGTGCCAGCGGCTACAGGGGGCTCAATGGCTACACCTTC. It is translated as CASGYRGLNGYTF.

Comments on this clonotype: This sequence may be a read error, since a much larger clone differs from it by one base. The genes are TRBV2 and TRBJ2-3, with D hard to call. V was cut by 6 bases and J by 0 bases, with 10 bases left in between. Germline V gene sequence: CDR1 SNHLY, CDR2 FYNNEI. CDR3 length: 14 residues. CDR3 amino acids: CASRERHSTDTQYF. The CDR3 region has the DNA TGTGCCAGCAGGGAAAGACATAGCACAGATACGCAGTATTTT.

This clonotype was seen a handful of times. The rearrangement joins TRBV29-1 to TRBJ1-4; the D gene is possibly TRBD1 (6 bases). Germline-derived CDR1 and CDR2 are SQVTM and ANQGSEA. This CDR3 spans 16 amino acids. With 1 base removed from V and 0 bases from J, the gap between germline ends came to 12 bases. CDR3 sequence: CSVEVGSGATNEKLFF. The CDR3 coding sequence is TGCAGCGTTGAAGTTGGGTCAGGGGCAACTAATGAAAAACTGTTTTTT.